This T cell receptor beta chain was captured in a study of cytomegalovirus exposure and HLA in healthy donors. Study-level results: The study put some 150 TCR beta chains on its list as cytomegalovirus-associated. Roughly even sequencing depth across donors was the assumption behind the presence/absence analyses. In a later analysis, HLA-C alleles had the fewest associated TCRs, DRB1 alleles the most.

A word on this clone: Its antigen is undetermined.

The CDR3 covers 17 residues. With V trimmed by 3 bases and J by 11 bases, 16 bases remained unmatched. Germline CDR1 reads MNHNS; CDR2 reads SASEGT. Researchers ran the PCR with 60 Vbeta and 13 Jbeta primers. Data came from immunoSEQ multiplex PCR; TCRdb stores just in-frame clones and leaves some out. The sample holds more than 150,000 clones, roughly nine tenths seen once. The rearrangement links TRBV6-1 to TRBJ2-4; TRBD1 matches at 10 bases. The specimen was PBMCs. This clonotype originated in a girl under two years old in good health and CMV-seronegative. The CDR3 DNA reads as TGTGCCAGCAGTGACCGTGGGCGACAGGGGGCTCGTGTTGTTCAGTACTTC. It codes for CASSDRGRQGARVVQYF.